This T cell receptor beta chain was identified during a study of high-grade serous ovarian cancer treatment subgroups. Overall study: On average, approximately 14,000 reads and 7,000 to 8,000 unique TCR beta rearrangements were obtained per sample. Study observations and caveats: Same-patient tumor repertoires overlapped at about 0.095 to 0.8; different patients barely overlapped.

Per germline, CDR1 MNHEY and CDR2 SVGAGI. The CDR3 is made up of 11 amino acids. V lost 3 bases, J lost 5 bases, and 4 bases lay in between. Tumor samples were taken before definitive surgery or chemotherapy. Repertoires were generated with immunoSEQ multiplex PCR, while TCRdb's copy carries only in-frame clones and drops some. The sample carries about 15,000 clones, roughly nine tenths recorded once. This clone has a single count. Its antigen is currently unknown. V usage is TRBV6-5 and J usage is TRBJ2-5; no reliable D call. The specimen was tumor tissue. The source of this sequence is a human donor with high-grade serous ovarian cancer. The CDR3 is CASSYSETQYF. The CDR3 nucleotides read TGTGCCAGCAGTTATTCGGAGACCCAGTACTTC.